This is a list of T cell receptor beta chains from one sample in a study of T-cell memory formation after mild COVID-19. TCRdb used MiXCR to reprocess the 5' RACE reads, holding one entry per CDR3 protein. Counted here are hundreds of thousands of distinct CDR3 sequences, 25% to 30% occurring once; the ten biggest clones make up roughly 12%. The sample taken for sequencing was PBMCs or a T cell subset sorted from them (not recorded which). These receptor sequences come from an adult woman who had mild COVID-19 (a few samples of this study predate the infection). Cell type and time point are not known. Both conserved end residues are trimmed from each CDR3. D genes are given only for firm matches.

v_gene,j_gene,d_gene,CDR3aa
TRBV30,TRBJ2-1,NA,AWSVRNDEQF
TRBV7-2,TRBJ1-2,NA,ASSPINGYT
TRBV25-1,TRBJ2-4,NA,ASSFTNIQY
TRBV15,TRBJ2-3,NA,ATSRPFSGSTDTQY
TRBV7-2,TRBJ1-2,NA,ASSPYIETNYGYT
TRBV9,TRBJ2-7,TRBD2,ASSVTSGSHEQY
TRBV19,TRBJ1-5,NA,ASSIAGGQPQH
TRBV6-5,TRBJ1-6,TRBD1,ASTRNRDRAAHSPLH
TRBV15,TRBJ2-5,NA,ATSRSRTAGAGLETQY
TRBV4-1,TRBJ1-6,NA,ASSQEMNRVIGNSPLH
TRBV9,TRBJ1-3,NA,ASSVDSPSGNTIY
TRBV20-1,TRBJ1-1,TRBD1,SVTSADRGLGAF
TRBV9,TRBJ2-2,NA,ASSRPTDTGELF
TRBV7-3,TRBJ2-3,TRBD2,ASSTNGGTDTQY
TRBV19,TRBJ2-1,NA,ASSPRGTGSYNEQF
TRBV2,TRBJ1-2,NA,ASRIGQSNYGYT
TRBV12-3/TRBV12-4,TRBJ1-2,NA,ASRTGPPVDGYT
TRBV2,TRBJ1-5,NA,ASSEQSGWGNQPQH
TRBV12-3/TRBV12-4,TRBJ2-7,TRBD2,ASSLSSGSTHEQY
TRBV7-8,TRBJ2-1,TRBD2,ASSLGRGFSNEQF
TRBV20-1,TRBJ2-3,TRBD2,SATSGRASSDTQY
TRBV24-1,TRBJ2-1,NA,ATRGDSPSGYNEQF
TRBV24-1,TRBJ2-7,TRBD1,ATSGDSSPYEQY
TRBV7-9,TRBJ2-1,NA,ASSDGRLYNEQF
TRBV5-6,TRBJ1-5,NA,ASSLSISNQPQH
TRBV25-1,TRBJ2-7,TRBD2,ASSDMGGGYEQY
TRBV25-1,TRBJ1-2,TRBD1,ASNPGQGPYGYT
TRBV11-2,TRBJ2-5,TRBD1,ASKIGTGLETQY
TRBV6-2/TRBV6-3,TRBJ1-3,NA,ASTEGQFSGNTIY
TRBV3-1,TRBJ2-7,TRBD2,ASSQELAKGYEQY
TRBV5-4,TRBJ2-5,TRBD2,ASSSILAGSQETQY
TRBV4-1,TRBJ2-7,TRBD2,ASSLSAGTGREQY
TRBV29-1,TRBJ1-1,TRBD1,SVTSGGTEAF
TRBV24-1,TRBJ1-5,NA,ATSRTGPGIQPQH
TRBV4-2,TRBJ2-3,TRBD2,ASSPGLAGGDTQY
TRBV7-9,TRBJ2-1,NA,ASSLELGFWEQF
TRBV4-1,TRBJ1-1,TRBD1,ASSQDTGGRAEAF
TRBV6-5,TRBJ2-1,NA,ASSQAGWNYNEQF
TRBV7-6,TRBJ2-7,NA,ASSPGVTASYEQY
TRBV5-1,TRBJ1-6,TRBD1,ASSPRTGFGSPLH
TRBV27,TRBJ2-3,TRBD2,ASRSAGRTDTQY
TRBV5-5,TRBJ2-2,NA,ASSLGPRGPNTGELF
TRBV12-5,TRBJ2-3,NA,ASGLGFWDGPTDTQY
TRBV7-9,TRBJ1-5,NA,ASSYSGSPSPQH
TRBV12-3/TRBV12-4,TRBJ1-5,NA,ASSAQANQPQH
TRBV7-2,TRBJ2-5,TRBD1,ASSPLGQGIGETQY
TRBV5-8,TRBJ1-1,NA,ASSSQGQLNTEAF
TRBV6-6,TRBJ1-2,TRBD1,ASRFGTGEFFGYT